Listed below are T cell receptor beta chains from one sample, sequenced in a study of lymphopenia after photon versus proton radiotherapy. Using immunoSEQ multiplex PCR, the repertoire was profiled, and TCRdb retains in-frame clones only, with some absent. The sample lists 150,000 to 200,000 clones, 75% to 90% occurring once. The sequenced sample was peripheral blood, obtained from a patient treated with photon-based radiotherapy. The receptors derive from a man aged 45-65 years with gastric cancer. CDR3s include the opening cysteine and the closing phenylalanine or tryptophan. Clone size is given for some rows only: seen once, a few or many times, or a class if the clone is expanded.

v_call: TRBV14
j_call: TRBJ2-1
clone_size: .
cdr3_aa: CASSRDFSYNEQFF

v_call: TRBV21-1
j_call: TRBJ1-3
clone_size: .
cdr3_aa: CASSKGQILGNTIYF

v_call: TRBV2
j_call: TRBJ2-2
clone_size: .
cdr3_aa: CASFTPGLAGGELFF

v_call: TRBV4-2
j_call: TRBJ1-5
clone_size: once
cdr3_aa: CASSQETASNQPQHF

v_call: TRBV28
j_call: TRBJ2-5
clone_size: .
cdr3_aa: CASRRAGARLETQYF

v_call: TRBV18
j_call: TRBJ1-2
clone_size: .
cdr3_aa: CASSRGPDYGYTF

v_call: TRBV15
j_call: TRBJ2-7
clone_size: .
cdr3_aa: CATSKGALGAGEQYF

v_call: TRBV27
j_call: TRBJ1-1
clone_size: .
cdr3_aa: CASSWGRGITEAFF

v_call: TRBV18
j_call: TRBJ2-5
clone_size: .
cdr3_aa: CASVTSRNQETQYF

v_call: TRBV11-2
j_call: TRBJ2-3
clone_size: .
cdr3_aa: CASSLVAVGSSTDTQYF

v_call: TRBV11-2
j_call: TRBJ2-7
clone_size: .
cdr3_aa: CASRVPGTGKFYEQYF

v_call: TRBV7-2
j_call: TRBJ2-1
clone_size: .
cdr3_aa: CASSLTLGGYNEQFF

v_call: TRBV30
j_call: TRBJ2-1
clone_size: .
cdr3_aa: CAWRGGQGLTYNEQFF

v_call: TRBV6-5
j_call: TRBJ1-2
clone_size: .
cdr3_aa: CASSPDRGGYTF

v_call: TRBV15
j_call: TRBJ2-3
clone_size: .
cdr3_aa: CATSSSSGSRTDTQYF

v_call: TRBV30
j_call: TRBJ1-5
clone_size: .
cdr3_aa: CAWSQGIGQPQHF

v_call: TRBV5-1
j_call: TRBJ2-5
clone_size: .
cdr3_aa: CASRPLAGDAETQYF

v_call: TRBV18
j_call: TRBJ1-1
clone_size: .
cdr3_aa: CASSPLGGNTEAFF

v_call: TRBV29-1
j_call: TRBJ1-4
clone_size: .
cdr3_aa: CSVPRTGGGKLFF

v_call: TRBV30
j_call: TRBJ1-5
clone_size: .
cdr3_aa: CAWSVGLNQPQHF

v_call: TRBV2
j_call: TRBJ2-4
clone_size: .
cdr3_aa: CASSEGQGKNIQYF

v_call: TRBV15
j_call: TRBJ1-1
clone_size: .
cdr3_aa: CATRLDDRGNTEAFF

v_call: TRBV7-3
j_call: TRBJ2-1
clone_size: .
cdr3_aa: CASSLLIGGSYEQFF

v_call: TRBV7-7
j_call: TRBJ1-1
clone_size: .
cdr3_aa: CASSPPTGNTEAFF

v_call: TRBV19
j_call: TRBJ2-7
clone_size: .
cdr3_aa: CASSWSYRGYEQYF

v_call: TRBV18
j_call: TRBJ2-1
clone_size: .
cdr3_aa: CASSSIGAYNEQFF

v_call: TRBV6-4
j_call: TRBJ1-2
clone_size: .
cdr3_aa: CASSPFPQGIQGYGYTF

v_call: TRBV10-1
j_call: TRBJ2-7
clone_size: .
cdr3_aa: CASSEGTGSSYEQYF

v_call: TRBV7-9
j_call: TRBJ2-7
clone_size: few
cdr3_aa: CASSFQQGFNEQYF

v_call: TRBV7-9
j_call: TRBJ2-7
clone_size: .
cdr3_aa: CASSWGGYEQYF

v_call: TRBV6-5
j_call: TRBJ2-7
clone_size: .
cdr3_aa: CASRREQGGLSYF

v_call: TRBV19
j_call: TRBJ1-1
clone_size: .
cdr3_aa: CASSLGYMNTEAFF

v_call: TRBV6-5
j_call: TRBJ1-2
clone_size: .
cdr3_aa: CASYRGRYGYTF

v_call: TRBV2
j_call: TRBJ2-7
clone_size: .
cdr3_aa: CASRSQGASYEQYF

v_call: TRBV7-2
j_call: TRBJ2-7
clone_size: once
cdr3_aa: CASSPTAGTGSYEQYF

v_call: TRBV10-3
j_call: TRBJ2-5
clone_size: .
cdr3_aa: CAISEAAGEETQYF

v_call: TRBV9
j_call: TRBJ2-7
clone_size: .
cdr3_aa: CASSVVVSYEQYF

v_call: TRBV7-2
j_call: TRBJ2-7
clone_size: .
cdr3_aa: CASSLDGTSSYEQYF

v_call: TRBV6-5
j_call: TRBJ1-3
clone_size: .
cdr3_aa: CASSRQGSGNTIYF

v_call: TRBV27
j_call: TRBJ2-7
clone_size: .
cdr3_aa: CASSLGGRAHEQYF

v_call: TRBV18
j_call: TRBJ2-1
clone_size: .
cdr3_aa: CASSPSPVSGEQFF

v_call: TRBV14
j_call: TRBJ2-5
clone_size: .
cdr3_aa: CASRRGTQETQYF

v_call: TRBV19
j_call: TRBJ2-2
clone_size: .
cdr3_aa: CASSTGTRRAGELFF

v_call: TRBV27
j_call: TRBJ2-7
clone_size: .
cdr3_aa: CASRPAGLAGEHEQYF

v_call: TRBV20-1
j_call: TRBJ2-5
clone_size: .
cdr3_aa: CSAQHEETQYF

v_call: TRBV5-6
j_call: TRBJ2-5
clone_size: .
cdr3_aa: CASSPTRLETQYF

v_call: TRBV15
j_call: TRBJ2-1
clone_size: .
cdr3_aa: CATSRDIAGVNEQFF

v_call: TRBV29-1
j_call: TRBJ2-7
clone_size: .
cdr3_aa: CSVENNQGHEQYF

v_call: TRBV27
j_call: TRBJ2-3
clone_size: .
cdr3_aa: CASSWLAGTDTQYF

v_call: TRBV7-8
j_call: TRBJ2-5
clone_size: .
cdr3_aa: CASSLALDTRTEETQYF

v_call: TRBV7-2
j_call: TRBJ2-2
clone_size: once
cdr3_aa: CASSLESGTNTGELFF

v_call: TRBV5-1
j_call: TRBJ1-2
clone_size: few
cdr3_aa: CASSLDQAHYGYTF

v_call: TRBV5-8
j_call: TRBJ2-7
clone_size: .
cdr3_aa: CASSLAGGVFYEQYF

v_call: TRBV18
j_call: TRBJ2-7
clone_size: .
cdr3_aa: CASSRTGTYEQYF

v_call: TRBV29-1
j_call: TRBJ2-5
clone_size: .
cdr3_aa: CSVDKGQGEETQYF